Listed below are T cell receptor beta chains from one sample, sequenced in a study of blood T cell repertoires in COVID-19. Clones were read by immunoSEQ multiplex PCR, and TCRdb kept only the in-frame ones, dropping some. The profile shows about 63,000 clones, around three quarters of them singletons. Sequencing was performed on peripheral blood. These receptors originate from a human donor in a cohort sampled during active COVID-19. Both conserved end residues are trimmed from each CDR3. Fields, in order: D gene, J gene, V gene, CDR3 protein. D genes are given only for firm matches.

D gene: -
J gene: TRBJ1-5
V gene: TRBV30
CDR3 protein: AWSVKRSSNQPQH

D gene: -
J gene: TRBJ2-7
V gene: TRBV2
CDR3 protein: ASRAGVEQY

D gene: TRBD1
J gene: TRBJ2-5
V gene: TRBV24-1
CDR3 protein: ATAPGQGRGETQY

D gene: TRBD1
J gene: TRBJ2-7
V gene: TRBV6-5
CDR3 protein: ASRLTGGEQY

D gene: -
J gene: TRBJ2-1
V gene: TRBV6-5
CDR3 protein: ASTLLGGRDEQF

D gene: -
J gene: TRBJ2-3
V gene: TRBV28
CDR3 protein: ASSPPPSTDTQY

D gene: -
J gene: TRBJ2-2
V gene: TRBV5-1
CDR3 protein: ASKKGQNTGELF

D gene: -
J gene: TRBJ1-2
V gene: TRBV7-8
CDR3 protein: ASSSFRESYGYT

D gene: TRBD2
J gene: TRBJ2-7
V gene: TRBV6-1
CDR3 protein: ASSEIPGGVYLYEQY

D gene: TRBD1
J gene: TRBJ1-1
V gene: TRBV7-9
CDR3 protein: ASSLTGGNTEAF

D gene: -
J gene: TRBJ2-5
V gene: TRBV20-1
CDR3 protein: SASGASEGYQETQY

D gene: TRBD2
J gene: TRBJ2-1
V gene: TRBV6-5
CDR3 protein: ASSSKAGSSYNEQF

D gene: TRBD1
J gene: TRBJ2-7
V gene: TRBV5-1
CDR3 protein: ASSSHRDRYYEQY

D gene: -
J gene: TRBJ2-2
V gene: TRBV27
CDR3 protein: ASKSRANTGELF

D gene: TRBD2
J gene: TRBJ2-1
V gene: TRBV5-1
CDR3 protein: ASSQLAYEQF

D gene: -
J gene: TRBJ1-2
V gene: TRBV12-3/TRBV12-4
CDR3 protein: ASTGQLRGYT

D gene: TRBD1
J gene: TRBJ2-1
V gene: TRBV2
CDR3 protein: ASSVAGGRYNEQF

D gene: -
J gene: TRBJ2-7
V gene: TRBV2
CDR3 protein: ASKRETYEQY

D gene: TRBD2
J gene: TRBJ2-1
V gene: TRBV5-8
CDR3 protein: ASSAGTSWSYNEQF

D gene: -
J gene: TRBJ2-7
V gene: TRBV3-1/TRBV3-2
CDR3 protein: ASSSFSSTGDEQY

D gene: TRBD1
J gene: TRBJ1-2
V gene: TRBV5-1
CDR3 protein: ASSLEGQGAYGYT

D gene: TRBD2
J gene: TRBJ2-2
V gene: TRBV2
CDR3 protein: ASSPGTSGKSGELF

D gene: -
J gene: TRBJ2-5
V gene: TRBV7-3
CDR3 protein: ASSQGGTKETQY

D gene: -
J gene: TRBJ1-3
V gene: TRBV12-5
CDR3 protein: ASGWGGGNTIY

D gene: -
J gene: TRBJ1-6
V gene: TRBV7-2
CDR3 protein: ASSLGGPGNSPLH